Presented here are 18 T cell receptor beta chains from one specimen sequenced in a study of T cell clonotyping in hematopoietic cell transplantation. Regarding time point: recipient sample about 28 days before transplant, after cytoreduction. Using immunoSEQ multiplex PCR, the repertoire was profiled, and TCRdb retains in-frame clones only, with some absent. The table has some 36,000 clones, roughly 95% seen once; the top ten hold around 1.6%. The specimen comprised peripheral blood mononuclear cells, sampled before stem cell transplant. The receptors here all came from a man aged 35 to 55 with chronic myeloid leukemia. Some clones in this sample may be carry-over from other donors' samples.

This chain links TRBV6-6 with TRBJ1-5; perhaps TRBD1 as D (6 bases). Trimming removed 2 bases at V and 4 bases at J, with 9 bases between. CDR3 length equals 14 residues. Germline CDR1 is MNHNY and CDR2 is SVGAGI (reference sequence). CDR3 nucleotide sequence: TGTGCCAGCAGTTACCCCGGACAGAATCAGCCCCAGCATTTT. Translation gives CASSYPGQNQPQHF.

The chain employs TRBV2 and TRBJ1-4; 7 nucleotides agree with TRBD1. The CDR3 spans 14 residues. Trimming removed 6 bases from V and 3 bases from J; junction bases left unmatched: 4. CDR1 is SNHLY and CDR2 is FYNNEI in the germline V gene. For the CDR3, the DNA is TGTGCCAGCAGCAAGGGGGCGGCTAATGAAAAACTGTTTTTT. Amino acid sequence: CASSKGAANEKLFF.

The chain uses TRBV5-6 and TRBJ1-1; D not resolved. The CDR3 sequence is 15 residues long. Germline values: CDR1 SGHDT, CDR2 YYEEEE. Trimming removed 0 bases at V and 1 base at J, with 10 bases between. The DNA for the CDR3 is TGTGCCAGCAGCTTGGCACTTAAAGGGAACACTGAAGCTTTCTTT. Translated: CASSLALKGNTEAFF.

This chain connects TRBV5-4 to TRBJ2-3; 8 nucleotides line up with TRBD1. The CDR3 length is 16 residues. V trimming: 4 bases; J trimming: 2 bases; junction bases outside the gene matches: 9. In germline, CDR1 is SGHNT, CDR2 YYREEE (reference sequence). CDR3 amino acids: CASSRKTGGDTDTQYF. CDR3 DNA sequence: TGTGCCAGCAGCCGGAAAACAGGGGGAGACACAGATACGCAGTATTTT.

V usage is TRBV5-4 and J usage is TRBJ2-3, with TRBD2 matching 8 bases. This CDR3 comprises 12 residues. Germline CDR1 SGHNT, CDR2 YYREEE (reference sequence). J was trimmed by 11 bases and V by 4 bases; bases with no gene match: 6. The CDR3 sequence: CASSQSGGRQYF. CDR3 nucleotide sequence: TGTGCCAGCAGCCAGAGCGGGGGTCGGCAGTATTTT.

V and J are TRBV5-1 and TRBJ2-3, with 8 bases identical to TRBD1. With V trimmed by 4 bases and J by 6 bases, 10 bases remained unmatched. The CDR3 is made up of 15 amino acids. The germline V gene encodes CDR1 SGHRS and CDR2 YFSETQ. CDR3 residues: CASSPYQGAGDTQYF. In DNA, the CDR3 is TGCGCCAGCAGCCCCTACCAGGGGGCCGGGGATACGCAGTATTTT.

The count of this clone is one. The rearrangement uses TRBV6-5 and TRBJ1-2; maybe TRBD1 (5 bases). The CDR3 has 14 amino acids. Looked up from germline, CDR1 is MNHEY and CDR2 is SVGAGI. The ends were cut back, 0 bases at V and 7 bases at J, with 12 bases in the middle. The CDR3 coding sequence is TGTGCCAGCAGTTACTCATGGAGCAGGGTTGGCTACACCTTC. Its protein is CASSYSWSRVGYTF.

The chain joins TRBV18 to TRBJ1-3, with D unresolved. The germline V and J ends were trimmed by 2 bases and 2 bases, with 4 bases remaining between them. CDR3 length: 13 amino acids. From germline, CDR1 is KGHSH and CDR2 LQKENI. This chain's CDR3 is CASSPEPGNTIYF. CDR3 in DNA: TGTGCCAGCTCACCAGAACCTGGAAACACCATATATTTT.

The chain employs TRBV5-4 and TRBJ1-2; D is perhaps TRBD1 (6 bases). Per the germline V gene, CDR1 is SGHNT and CDR2 is YYREEE (reference sequence). V lost 3 bases and J 8 bases, leaving 14 bases between the germline ends. This CDR3 has 13 residues. The CDR3 region is CASSSTGWEGYTF. The CDR3 nucleotides are TGTGCCAGCAGCTCGACAGGCTGGGAGGGCTACACCTTC.

The rearrangement joins TRBV30 to TRBJ1-5; D might be TRBD1 (5 bases). Trimming cost V 1 base and J 5 bases, with 9 bases left between them. The CDR3 runs 13 residues. The germline V gene encodes CDR1 GTSNPN and CDR2 SVGIG (reference sequence). In DNA, the CDR3 is TGTGCCTGGAGTGAGGGGAAGGATCAGCCCCAGCATTTT. It specifies CAWSEGKDQPQHF.

The CDR3 nucleotides are TGCGCCAGCAGCTTGGGAGTTGAAGCTTTCTTT. Protein: CASSLGVEAFF. V and J are TRBV5-1 and TRBJ1-1; no firm D call. V lost 0 bases and J 7 bases, leaving 4 bases between the germline ends. Germline assignment: CDR1 SGHRS and CDR2 YFSETQ. The CDR3 covers 11 residues.

The chain has TRBV5-1 and TRBJ1-5; D unresolved. CDR3 length: 13 residues. V lost 0 bases and J 5 bases, leaving 6 bases between the germline ends. Germline V gives CDR1 SGHRS, CDR2 YFSETQ. The CDR3 region is CASSLEVDQPQHF. CDR3 in DNA: TGCGCCAGCAGCTTGGAAGTGGATCAGCCCCAGCATTTT. Using reference TRBV5-1 and TRBJ1-5 for the parts outside the CDR3, the full variable domain is KAGVTQTPRYLIKTRGQQVTLSCSPISGHRSVSWYQQTPGQGLQFLFEYFSETQRNKGNFPGRFSGRQFSNSRSEMNVSTLELGDSALYLCASSLEVDQPQHFGDGTRLSIL.

The V and J genes are TRBV6-5 and TRBJ1-1, with D possibly matching TRBD1 (6 bases). The ends were cut back, 0 bases at V and 5 bases at J, with 16 bases in the middle. There are 16 residues in the CDR3. CDR1 is MNHEY, CDR2 SVGAGI, per germline. CDR3 sequence (DNA): TGTGCCAGCAGTTACTCCCCCTCGGGGGCAAGGACTGAAGCTTTCTTT. Its protein is CASSYSPSGARTEAFF.

CDR3 loop: CASSEGRGWDGYTF. In DNA form, the CDR3 reads TGTGCCAGCAGTGAAGGCAGGGGGTGGGATGGCTACACCTTC. The chain couples TRBV2 to TRBJ1-2; 7 bases match TRBD1. Trimming removed 1 base from V and 6 bases from J; junction bases left unmatched: 5. The CDR3 covers 14 residues. Germline V lookup: CDR1 SNHLY, CDR2 FYNNEI.

This clone appeared once. The chain combines TRBV28 with TRBJ2-1; TRBD1 agrees at 9 bases. V was pared by 3 bases and J by 8 bases, with 5 bases of the junction left unmatched. Germline lookup yields CDR1 MDHEN and CDR2 SYDVKM. The CDR3 sequence is 14 residues long. DNA of the CDR3: TGTGCCAGCAGTTTGGACAGGGGTCTGGATGAGCAGTTCTTC. Its protein is CASSLDRGLDEQFF.

The gene calls are TRBV11-2 and TRBJ2-7, with D perhaps TRBD2 (5 bases). Trimming took off 4 bases at V and 2 bases at J, with 12 bases between the two ends. The germline V gene has CDR1 SGHAT and CDR2 FQNNGV. CDR3 length: 14 residues. DNA for the CDR3: TGTGCCAGCAGCTCGTCCAGGACTCCCTACGAGCAGTACTTC. Amino acids: CASSSSRTPYEQYF.

The chain is built from TRBV19 and TRBJ2-7, with 7 positions matching TRBD1. Trimming took 6 bases from V and 2 from J; bases not matched to a gene: 7. The CDR3 extends over 14 amino acids. CDR1 and CDR2 (germline): LNHDA, SQIVND (reference sequence). CDR3 region: CASRGLTGAYEQYF. DNA of the CDR3: TGTGCCAGTAGGGGATTAACAGGGGCCTACGAGCAGTACTTC.

The chain combines TRBV7-6 with TRBJ1-1; maybe TRBD1 (6 bases). Germline CDR1 and CDR2: SGHVS and FNYEAQ. The CDR3 spans 14 residues. V lost 5 bases to trimming and J lost 4 bases, with 14 bases between them. The CDR3 loop is CASSLTGRGTEAFF. The CDR3 coding sequence is TGTGCCAGCAGCCTTACAGGCAGGGGCACTGAAGCTTTCTTT. Supplemented by reference TRBV7-6 and TRBJ1-1, the full variable domain reads GAGVSQSPRYKVTKRGQDVALRCDPISGHVSLYWYRQALGQGPEFLTYFNYEAQQDKSGLPNDRFSAERPEGSISTLTIQRTEQRDSAMYRCASSLTGRGTEAFFGQGTRLTVV.